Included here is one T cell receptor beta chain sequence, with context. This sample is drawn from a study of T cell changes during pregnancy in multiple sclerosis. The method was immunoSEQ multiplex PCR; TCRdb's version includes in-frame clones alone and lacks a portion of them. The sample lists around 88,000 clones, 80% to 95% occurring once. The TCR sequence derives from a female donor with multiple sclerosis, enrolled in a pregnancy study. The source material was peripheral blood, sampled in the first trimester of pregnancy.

Here the CDR3 reads CASRKTGWQPQHF. In DNA, the CDR3 is TGTGCCAGCAGAAAAACAGGTTGGCAGCCCCAGCATTTT. The V and J genes are TRBV27 and TRBJ1-5; possibly TRBD1 for D (5 bases). V was shortened by 6 bases and J by 7 bases, with 13 bases between the two germline ends. The CDR3 totals 13 residues. Germline V CDR1 and CDR2: MNHEY, SMNVEV (reference sequence).